Below are 30 T cell receptor beta chains sequenced from a single sample in a study of T-cell memory formation after mild COVID-19. TCRdb itself ran the 5' RACE reads through MiXCR, one entry per CDR3 protein. The sample lists some 68,000 distinct CDR3 sequences; 15% to 20% were seen once. The specimen was PBMCs or a T cell subset sorted from them (not recorded which). The source of these receptors is an adult woman who had mild COVID-19 (a few samples of this study predate the infection). Cell type and time point are not known.

The V call is TRBV6-5, the J call TRBJ2-1, with 13 nucleotides matching TRBD2. Per the germline V gene, CDR1 is MNHEY and CDR2 is SVGAGI. Trimming removed 6 bases from V and 6 bases from J; junction bases left unmatched: 8. The length of the CDR3 is 16 residues. This CDR3 is CASSPTSGGFPNEQFF. The CDR3 coding sequence is TGTGCCAGCAGCCCGACTAGCGGGGGGTTTCCCAATGAGCAGTTCTTC.

In this sample, this clonotype turned up a few times. This rearrangement joins TRBV7-6 to TRBJ1-1; TRBD1 might be the D (5 bases). The length of the CDR3 is 13 residues. The germline V gene encodes CDR1 SGHVS and CDR2 FNYEAQ. V was shortened by 6 bases and J by 4 bases, with 12 bases between the two germline ends. The CDR3 region is CASRQGVGTEAFF. In DNA, the CDR3 is TGTGCCAGCAGACAAGGGGTGGGCACTGAAGCTTTCTTT.

The DNA of the CDR3 is TGTGCCAGCAGCTCGGGACTTATCTACAATGAGCAGTTCTTC. This sequence encodes CASSSGLIYNEQFF. The chain employs TRBV11-2 and TRBJ2-1; tentatively, D is TRBD2 (6 bases). This CDR3 contains 14 residues. The germline CDR1 and CDR2 sequences are SGHAT and FQNNGV. V lost 4 bases, J lost 3 bases, and 10 bases lay in between. Combining the CDR3 with reference TRBV11-2 and TRBJ2-1 gives the whole variable domain EAGVAQSPRYKIIEKRQSVAFWCNPISGHATLYWYQQILGQGPKLLIQFQNNGVVDDSQLPKDRFSAERLKGVDSTLKIQPAKLEDSAVYLCASSSGLIYNEQFFGPGTRLTVL.

In its sample, this clonotype was seen a few times. This chain joins TRBV7-9 and TRBJ2-3; possibly TRBD1 for D (5 bases). Germline V lookup: CDR1 SEHNR, CDR2 FQNEAQ (reference sequence). Trimming took off 4 bases at V and 2 bases at J, with 10 bases between the two ends. The CDR3 spans 14 residues. CDR3 in DNA: TGTGCCAGCAGCTCCCCAGGGATCACAGATACGCAGTATTTT. Translation gives CASSSPGITDTQYF.

This clonotype has a handful of counts. CDR3 amino acids: CASSFSYSYEQYF. CDR3 nucleotide sequence: TGTGCCAGCAGTTTCTCATACTCCTACGAGCAGTACTTC. This chain uses TRBV27 with TRBJ2-7, with no clear D. Per the germline V gene, CDR1 is MNHEY and CDR2 is SMNVEV (reference sequence). Trimming shortened V by 3 bases and J by 0 bases, and 6 bases separated the two germline ends. CDR3 length: 13 amino acids.

This clonotype has just a few counts. The chain joins TRBV7-2 to TRBJ2-1; D not certain. Germline values: CDR1 SGHTA, CDR2 FQGNSA. The V end lost 5 bases, the J end lost 5 bases, and 13 bases lay between the germline ends. CDR3 length: 14 residues. The CDR3 protein is CASSPVTPHNEQFF. The CDR3 DNA reads TGTGCCAGCAGCCCAGTTACGCCCCACAATGAGCAGTTCTTC. The whole variable domain, remainder taken from reference TRBV7-2 and TRBJ2-1, is GAGVSQSPSNKVTEKGKDVELRCDPISGHTALYWYRQSLGQGLEFLIYFQGNSAPDKSGLPSDRFSAERTGGSVSTLTIQRTQQEDSAVYLCASSPVTPHNEQFFGPGTRLTVL.

This clonotype was seen a handful of times. This chain connects TRBV27 to TRBJ2-1, with 8 positions matching TRBD2. The CDR3 runs to 15 residues. Unmatched junction bases numbered 8, after V lost 2 bases and J lost 8 bases. The germline V gene has CDR1 MNHEY and CDR2 SMNVEV (reference sequence). CDR3: CASSLMRTSFDEQFF. DNA of the CDR3: TGTGCCAGCAGTTTAATGAGGACTAGCTTTGATGAGCAGTTCTTC.

The rearrangement uses TRBV4-1 and TRBJ2-1, with 9 positions matching TRBD2. The CDR3 consists of 18 residues. The V and J ends lost 4 bases and 0 bases, in that order; junction bases with no gene match: 10. Germline values: CDR1 MGHRA, CDR2 YSYEKL. The CDR3 sequence is CASSLLRLADFSYNEQFF. The CDR3, as DNA: TGCGCCAGCAGCCTCCTCCGACTAGCGGATTTCTCCTACAATGAGCAGTTCTTC.

In its sample, this clonotype was seen a few times. The V gene is TRBV5-1, the J gene TRBJ2-2; 7 bases are a match to TRBD1. Germline CDR1 is SGHRS and CDR2 is YFSETQ. The CDR3 covers 15 residues. V was clipped by 3 bases and J by 5 bases; unmatched bases: 7. The CDR3 DNA follows: TGCGCCAGCAGCTCCGGGACAGTACTAACCGGGGAGCTGTTTTTT. Translating gives CASSSGTVLTGELFF.

This clonotype was seen a few times. This chain links TRBV29-1 with TRBJ1-1; TRBD1 is a possible D gene (6 bases). Germline V gene data show CDR1 as SQVTM and CDR2 as ANQGSEA. Trimming pared 7 bases from V and 4 bases from J, leaving 10 bases between. The CDR3 extends over 11 amino acids. The CDR3 DNA sequence: TGCAGCGGTGGAGGGGGCACTGAAGCTTTCTTT. This codes for CSGGGGTEAFF.

In this sample, this clonotype turned up a few times. The chain has TRBV9 and TRBJ2-3; 13 bases align to TRBD2. CDR1 is SGDLS and CDR2 is YYNGEE in the germline V gene. Trimming removed 4 bases from V and 1 base from J; junction bases left unmatched: 3. The CDR3 spans 16 residues. This CDR3 is CASSPGTSGGTDTQYF. The CDR3, as DNA: TGTGCCAGCAGCCCAGGGACTAGCGGGGGCACAGATACGCAGTATTTT. Full variable domain (rest looked up from reference TRBV9 and TRBJ2-3): DSGVTQTPKHLITATGQRVTLRCSPRSGDLSVYWYQQSLDQGLQFLIQYYNGEERAKGNILERFSAQQFPDLHSELNLSSLELGDSALYFCASSPGTSGGTDTQYFGPGTRLTVL.

The sample holds many counts of this clonotype. CDR3 in DNA: TGTGCCACCAGTGCCCTCTCAACGGCAGCGGATGAGCAGTTCTTC. The encoded protein is CATSALSTAADEQFF. The chain carries TRBV24-1 and TRBJ2-1, with D tentatively TRBD2 (5 bases). The CDR3 has 15 residues. Germline assignment: CDR1 KGHDR and CDR2 SFDVKD. V was trimmed by 5 bases and J by 8 bases, leaving 18 bases between them.

This chain uses TRBV27 with TRBJ2-3, with D possibly TRBD2 on 7 matching bases. There are 17 residues in the CDR3. V lost 5 bases, J lost 5 bases, and 23 bases lay in between. Germline CDR1 MNHEY, CDR2 SMNVEV (reference sequence). The CDR3: CASSPYMGGGSKDTQYF. For the CDR3, the DNA is TGTGCCAGCAGTCCCTACATGGGGGGCGGGAGTAAAGATACGCAGTATTTT.

This clonotype turned up a few times. The chain employs TRBV29-1 and TRBJ1-1; the D is unclear. Germline CDR1 is SQVTM and CDR2 is ANQGSEA. The CDR3 contains 13 residues. V was pared by 6 bases and J by 4 bases, with 15 bases between. This CDR3 reads CSVGGQSITEAFF. DNA for the CDR3: TGCAGCGTGGGTGGGCAGTCGATCACTGAAGCTTTCTTT.

The chain has TRBV5-1 and TRBJ2-7; 10 bases line up with TRBD1. This CDR3 region has 14 residues. Losses at the gene ends were 3 bases for V and 3 bases for J; bases not matched to a gene: 3. Germline CDR1 and CDR2: SGHRS and YFSETQ. This CDR3 reads CASSSGTGVYEQYF. The DNA of the CDR3 is TGCGCCAGCAGCTCCGGGACAGGGGTCTACGAGCAGTACTTC. The full variable domain, in which reference TRBV5-1 and TRBJ2-7 provide the parts outside the CDR3, is KAGVTQTPRYLIKTRGQQVTLSCSPISGHRSVSWYQQTPGQGLQFLFEYFSETQRNKGNFPGRFSGRQFSNSRSEMNVSTLELGDSALYLCASSSGTGVYEQYFGPGTRLTVT.

This chain uses TRBV20-1 with TRBJ1-1; no reliable D call. Germline lookup yields CDR1 DFQATT and CDR2 SNEGSKA (reference sequence). The CDR3 has 9 residues. The CDR3 region is CRADTEAFF. The CDR3 DNA sequence: TGCAGGGCAGACACTGAAGCTTTCTTT.

The J gene is TRBJ1-1, the V gene TRBV6-5; no reliable D call. The CDR3 runs to 13 residues. The V end was cut by 4 bases, the J end by 4 bases, with 10 bases between. The germline gives CDR1 MNHEY, CDR2 SVGAGI. DNA of the CDR3: TGTGCCAGCAGTTTCTACGATGGCACTGAAGCTTTCTTT. As protein: CASSFYDGTEAFF.

This clonotype has at least ten counts. The chain joins TRBV7-3 to TRBJ2-5, with D perhaps matching TRBD2 (5 bases). The V end lost 5 bases, the J end lost 2 bases, and 9 bases lay between the germline ends. CDR1 is SGHTA, CDR2 FQGTGA, per germline. The CDR3 is 13 amino acids. CDR3 region: CASSPDSQETQYF. In DNA, the CDR3 is TGTGCCAGCAGCCCGGACTCACAAGAGACCCAGTACTTC. The variable domain in full, with the rest retrieved from reference TRBV7-3 and TRBJ2-5, is GAGVSQTPSNKVTEKGKYVELRCDPISGHTALYWYRQSLGQGPEFLIYFQGTGAADDSGLPNDRFFAVRPEGSVSTLKIQRTERGDSAVYLCASSPDSQETQYFGPGTRLLVL.

The chain has TRBV2 and TRBJ1-1; D uncertain. Per germline, CDR1 SNHLY and CDR2 FYNNEI. Trimming pared 4 bases from V and 2 bases from J, leaving 11 bases between. The CDR3 sequence is 14 residues long. The CDR3 loop reads CASSADQLNTEAFF. For the CDR3, the DNA is TGTGCCAGCAGTGCCGATCAATTAAACACTGAAGCTTTCTTT.

On this clonotype: Germline and junction disagree at one end, which may indicate a read error. CDR3 nucleotides: TGTGCTAGCAGCTTTTCAGGGGGCGATGCTTGGGAGACCCAGTACTTC. Its translation: CASSFSGGDAWETQYF. The chain carries TRBV7-7 and TRBJ2-5, with TRBD1 matching 8 bases. Germline V gives CDR1 SSHAT, CDR2 FNYEAQ (reference sequence). The CDR3 is made up of 16 amino acids.

This clonotype was seen a handful of times. This rearrangement joins TRBV20-1 to TRBJ2-7; D ambiguous. This CDR3 contains 13 residues. Germline CDR1 is DFQATT and CDR2 is SNEGSKA (reference sequence). Trimming cost V 0 bases and J 6 bases, with 12 bases left between them. The CDR3 loop reads CSARDLGEVEQYF. CDR3 nucleotides: TGCAGTGCTAGAGACTTGGGTGAAGTCGAGCAGTACTTC.

V gene TRBV21-1 combines with J gene TRBJ2-3; the table gives TRBD2 as D, unverified against the DNA. TRBV21-1 constitutes a pseudogene. The CDR3 extends over 16 amino acids. The CDR3 reads CASSYRAGGNTDTQYF. The DNA of the CDR3 is TGTGCCAGCAGCTACAGGGCGGGAGGTAACACAGATACGCAGTATTTT.

This clonotype was recorded at least ten times. The chain recombines TRBV7-9 with TRBJ2-7; 10 bases map to TRBD2. The CDR3 runs to 13 residues. Germline loops: CDR1 SEHNR, CDR2 FQNEAQ (reference sequence). V gave up 5 bases and J gave up 7 bases; unmatched junction bases: 5. For the CDR3, the DNA is TGTGCCAGCAGCCCAGCGGGGGGGCTTGAGCAGTACTTC. This translates into CASSPAGGLEQYF.

The gene calls are TRBV3-1 and TRBJ2-7; D is perhaps TRBD2 (5 bases). CDR1 and CDR2 (germline): LGHDT, YNNKEL (reference sequence). V shed 4 bases and J shed 3 bases, with 13 bases lying between them. This CDR3 contains 14 residues. The DNA for the CDR3 is TGTGCCAGCAGCCCACTAGAGGGTCGCTACGAGCAGTACTTC. Its translation is CASSPLEGRYEQYF.

Only a few counts were recorded for this clonotype. V gene TRBV29-1 combines with J gene TRBJ2-7, with D possibly TRBD1 on 6 matching bases. CDR1 and CDR2 (germline): SQVTM, ANQGSEA. V was trimmed by 2 bases and J by 4 bases, leaving 18 bases between them. The CDR3 totals 15 residues. Written as DNA, the CDR3 is TGCAGCGTTGAACTAGGGAAAGGACAGCCTTACGAGCAGTACTTC. The encoded protein is CSVELGKGQPYEQYF.

V and J are TRBV5-1 and TRBJ1-6; TRBD1 matches at 7 bases. With V trimmed by 5 bases and J by 5 bases, 4 bases remained unmatched. The length of the CDR3 is 14 residues. The V gene's germline CDR1 is SGHRS and CDR2 YFSETQ. The CDR3 region has the DNA TGCGCCAGCAGTCCCGGGACAGATAATTCACCCCTCCACTTT. The encoded protein is CASSPGTDNSPLHF.

This clonotype was detected only a few times. The V gene is TRBV19, the J gene TRBJ1-1; D is unclear. CDR1 and CDR2 from the germline V gene are LNHDA and SQIVND (reference sequence). V was cut by 3 bases and J by 2 bases, with 7 bases left in between. This CDR3 spans 13 amino acids. CDR3 in amino acids: CASSILGNTEAFF. DNA of the CDR3: TGTGCCAGTAGTATTTTGGGAAACACTGAAGCTTTCTTT.

This clonotype turned up a few times. The rearrangement uses TRBV20-1 and TRBJ1-2, with D tentatively TRBD1 (5 bases). Germline CDR1 DFQATT, CDR2 SNEGSKA (reference sequence). V was cut by 0 bases and J by 0 bases, with 17 bases left in between. The CDR3 runs to 17 residues. The DNA of the CDR3 is TGCAGTGCTAGAGATCCCGGGGCAGGCGTCGCTAACTATGGCTACACCTTC. As protein: CSARDPGAGVANYGYTF.

In its sample, this clonotype is medium-sized. V is TRBV7-6 and J is TRBJ1-2, with a weak D call TRBD1 (6 bases). Germline-derived CDR1 and CDR2 are SGHVS and FNYEAQ. V was cut by 5 bases and J by 6 bases, with 19 bases left in between. The CDR3 sequence is 15 residues long. CDR3: CASSPRETGLNGYTF. CDR3 DNA sequence: TGTGCCAGCAGCCCGAGAGAGACAGGATTAAATGGCTACACCTTC.

This clonotype was seen at least ten times. The chain has TRBV20-1 and TRBJ2-5; no reliable D call. The CDR3 consists of 13 residues. Germline loops: CDR1 DFQATT, CDR2 SNEGSKA (reference sequence). V dropped 3 bases and J dropped 4 bases, with 12 bases sitting between them. CDR3: CSARAGPIETQYF. The CDR3 DNA is TGCAGTGCTAGGGCTGGGCCCATAGAGACCCAGTACTTC.